These 20 T cell receptor beta chains were sequenced from one sample in a study of Graves' ophthalmopathy and Graves' hyperthyroidism. The TCR beta CDR3 regions underwent amplification from RNA transcripts. RT-PCR with HTBI primers came first, then second-round multiplex PCR. TCRdb used MiXCR to reprocess the multiplex PCR reads, holding one entry per CDR3 protein. The sample lists 45,000 to 60,000 distinct CDR3 sequences; roughly half were seen once. Specimen: peripheral blood. These receptors came from an adult woman with Graves' ophthalmopathy.

CDR3 nucleotides: TGTGCCAGCAGCTCAGGGCGCGGCGGGCCCAATCAGCCCCAGCATTTT. Amino acid sequence: CASSSGRGGPNQPQHF. The chain uses TRBV7-9 and TRBJ1-5; a possible D gene is TRBD1 (5 bases). The CDR3 totals 16 residues. Per the germline V gene, CDR1 is SEHNR and CDR2 is FQNEAQ (reference sequence). Trimming shortened V by 4 bases and J by 3 bases, and 16 bases separated the two germline ends.

The sample holds many counts of this clonotype. The rearrangement links TRBV6-2 or TRBV6-3 to TRBJ2-5, with a tentative D call TRBD2 (6 bases). From germline, CDR1 is MNHEY and CDR2 SVGEGT. The V and J ends lost 7 bases and 1 base respectively, with 13 bases between them. There are 14 residues in the CDR3. The CDR3 DNA follows: TGTGCCAGCACCCCTAGCGCCTCCCAAGAGACCCAGTACTTC. Translated, it gives CASTPSASQETQYF.

The rearrangement joins TRBV7-2 to TRBJ2-3, with 12 positions matching TRBD2. The CDR3 consists of 16 residues. The V and J ends lost 3 bases and 5 bases, in that order; junction bases with no gene match: 6. CDR1 is SGHTA and CDR2 is FQGNSA in the germline V gene. The CDR3 DNA sequence: TGTGCCAGCAGCTTCGCTAGCGGGAGGGCCAAAGATACGCAGTATTTT. This gives the protein CASSFASGRAKDTQYF.

This clonotype showed up many times. V gene TRBV20-1 combines with J gene TRBJ2-7; 10 bases fit TRBD2. V lost 8 bases and J lost 1; bases outside the gene matches: 14. The CDR3 has 16 residues. Germline V gives CDR1 DFQATT, CDR2 SNEGSKA (reference sequence). CDR3 nucleotides: TGCAGTACCTATCCTAGCGGGAGTATAGGATCCTACGAGCAGTACTTC. Protein: CSTYPSGSIGSYEQYF.

This clonotype occurred a few times. A much larger clonotype is one base distant, so this may be a read error. This chain uses TRBV19 with TRBJ1-5; D unclear. The CDR3 length is 15 residues. Germline values: CDR1 LNHDA, CDR2 SQIVND (reference sequence). The CDR3 sequence is CASSIGKASSQSQHF. In nucleotides, the CDR3 is TGTGCCAGTAGTATCGGGAAGGCTAGCAGTCAGTCCCAGCATTTT.

The V gene is TRBV7-2, the J gene TRBJ1-2; possible D gene TRBD1, 6 bases. Germline V CDR1 and CDR2: SGHTA, FQGNSA. V was pared by 1 base and J by 7 bases, with 16 bases between. The CDR3 contains 15 residues. CDR3 loop: CASSLDSGGAGGYTF. In nucleotides, the CDR3 is TGTGCCAGCAGCTTAGATAGCGGGGGCGCGGGTGGCTACACCTTC.

This clonotype was detected many times. The V gene is TRBV6-6, the J gene TRBJ2-1; TRBD2 aligns across 14 bases. The V segment lost 1 base and the J segment 8 bases; nucleotides outside the gene matches: 4. The CDR3 has 16 amino acids. Germline loops: CDR1 MNHNY, CDR2 SVGAGI (reference sequence). CDR3 sequence reads: CASSYWTSGRSHEQFF. CDR3 DNA: TGTGCCAGCAGTTACTGGACTAGCGGGAGGTCCCATGAGCAGTTCTTC.

This clonotype was observed at least ten times. The chain joins TRBV28 to TRBJ1-5; D call uncertain. The CDR3 is 15 amino acids. With 5 bases removed from V and 3 bases from J, the gap between germline ends came to 14 bases. Germline V gene sequence: CDR1 MDHEN, CDR2 SYDVKM. CDR3 DNA: TGTGCCAGCAGTAAGGCCCAAGCCGCCAATCAGCCCCAGCATTTT. Amino acids: CASSKAQAANQPQHF.

The rearrangement links TRBV7-2 to TRBJ2-1; 13 nucleotides match TRBD2. The ends lost 5 bases at V and 1 base at J; junction bases unmatched: 2. This CDR3 comprises 16 residues. In germline, CDR1 is SGHTA, CDR2 FQGNSA. The DNA for the CDR3 is TGTGCCAGCAGCCTGGGACTAGCGGGGTCCTACAATGAGCAGTTCTTC. It is translated as CASSLGLAGSYNEQFF. Together with reference TRBV7-2 and TRBJ2-1, the CDR3 gives the full variable domain: GAGVSQSPSNKVTEKGKDVELRCDPISGHTALYWYRQSLGQGLEFLIYFQGNSAPDKSGLPSDRFSAERTGGSVSTLTIQRTQQEDSAVYLCASSLGLAGSYNEQFFGPGTRLTVL.

This clonotype was seen a handful of times. A single base separates this from a much larger clone, so it may be a read error. This chain links TRBV30 with TRBJ2-7; 7 bases agree with TRBD2. Trimming at V came to 5 bases and at J to 2 bases, leaving 0 bases not matched to a gene. CDR3 size: 11 residues. The germline CDR1 and CDR2 sequences are GTSNPN and SVGIG (reference sequence). The CDR3 DNA reads as TGTGCCTGGGGGAGGGCCTACGAGCAGTACTTC. Its translation is CAWGRAYEQYF. Full variable domain (rest looked up from reference TRBV30 and TRBJ2-7): SQTIHQWPATLVQPVGSPLSLECTVEGTSNPNLYWYRQAAGRGLQLLFYSVGIGQISSEVPQNLSASRPQDRQFILSSKKLLLSDSGFYLCAWGRAYEQYFGPGTRLTVT.

There are many counts of this clonotype. The rearrangement joins TRBV5-5 to TRBJ2-1; TRBD1 is a possible D gene (5 bases). Per the germline V gene, CDR1 is SGHKS and CDR2 is YYEKEE (reference sequence). This CDR3 spans 15 amino acids. V lost 6 bases and J lost 7, with 20 bases in between. This CDR3 reads CASNQLIGESNEQFF. CDR3 coding DNA: TGTGCCAGCAACCAACTTATAGGGGAATCAAATGAGCAGTTCTTC.

As to this clonotype: A junction end diverges from the germline sequence, so it may reflect a read error. The chain is built from TRBV20-1 and TRBJ2-7, with 9 bases identical to TRBD2. CDR1 and CDR2 from the germline V gene are DFQATT and SNEGSKA (reference sequence). This CDR3 region has 15 residues. CDR3 DNA: TGCAGTACTAGAGATTTGACTAGCGGAGGAGGTGAGCAGTACTTC. Its translation: CSTRDLTSGGGEQYF.

This clonotype has ten or more counts. The V and J genes are TRBV27 and TRBJ1-6; D perhaps matches TRBD1 (6 bases). The V and J ends lost 1 base and 8 bases respectively, with 12 bases between them. CDR3 length equals 15 residues. Germline values: CDR1 MNHEY, CDR2 SMNVEV (reference sequence). CDR3 DNA sequence: TGTGCCAGCAGTTTATATATAGGGGGGCATTCACCCCTCCACTTT. Its protein product is CASSLYIGGHSPLHF.

The CDR3 DNA is TGCGCCAGCCCGGGACAGGGAGACGAGCAGTACTTC. Amino acid sequence: CASPGQGDEQYF. The gene calls are TRBV10-1 and TRBJ2-7, with 9 bases that match TRBD1. Looked up from germline, CDR1 is WNHNN and CDR2 is SYGVQD (reference sequence). The CDR3 consists of 12 residues. Trimming took 8 bases from V and 5 from J; bases not matched to a gene: 4.

By share, this clonotype counts as medium-sized. The V call is TRBV20-1, the J call TRBJ2-7, with TRBD2 matching over 7 bases. The J segment lost 6 bases and the V segment lost 5 bases, leaving 4 bases of the junction unmatched. The CDR3 length is 11 residues. CDR1 is DFQATT and CDR2 is SNEGSKA in the germline V gene (reference sequence). CDR3 in amino acids: CSASSGLEQYF. The CDR3 DNA follows: TGCAGTGCTTCTAGCGGTCTCGAGCAGTACTTC.

The chain employs TRBV20-1 and TRBJ2-1; D possibly corresponds to TRBD2 (5 bases). Germline values: CDR1 DFQATT, CDR2 SNEGSKA (reference sequence). This CDR3 region has 15 residues. The V end lost 6 bases, the J end lost 0 bases, and 15 bases lay between the germline ends. The CDR3 sequence is CSAQLRTFSYNEQFF. DNA for the CDR3: TGCAGTGCACAACTCAGGACTTTCTCCTACAATGAGCAGTTCTTC.

V is TRBV20-1 and J is TRBJ2-5; D may be TRBD2 (6 bases). V was clipped by 8 bases and J by 5 bases, with 12 bases between them. Germline V gene sequence: CDR1 DFQATT, CDR2 SNEGSKA (reference sequence). The CDR3 has 11 amino acids. CDR3 in DNA: TGCAGTACCTATGGGGGGGAGACCCAGTACTTC. Translation: CSTYGGETQYF.

The rearrangement uses TRBV6-4 and TRBJ2-3; D is possibly TRBD1 or TRBD2 (5 bases each). The CDR3 contains 15 residues. Germline V gene sequence: CDR1 MRHNA, CDR2 SNTAGT. V gave up 0 bases and J gave up 1 base, with 8 bases separating them. DNA for the CDR3: TGTGCCAGCAGTGACTCAGTGGGGGGCACAGATACGCAGTATTTT. As protein: CASSDSVGGTDTQYF.

The rearrangement links TRBV2 to TRBJ2-3; D perhaps matches TRBD2 (5 bases). There are 12 residues in the CDR3. CDR1 is SNHLY and CDR2 is FYNNEI in the germline V gene. Deletions cut 6 bases from V and 6 bases from J, with 10 bases between. The CDR3 region has the DNA TGTGCCAGCAGGACTATAGGGGATACGCAGTATTTT. It encodes CASRTIGDTQYF.

This clonotype was counted ten times or more. V and J are TRBV9 and TRBJ2-7; the D gene is possibly TRBD1 (6 bases). The CDR3 is made up of 14 amino acids. V gave up 0 bases and J gave up 2 bases, with 9 bases separating them. Germline CDR1 reads SGDLS; CDR2 reads YYNGEE. The CDR3 loop is CASSVGQGTYEQYF. Written as DNA, the CDR3 is TGTGCCAGCAGCGTAGGTCAGGGGACCTACGAGCAGTACTTC.